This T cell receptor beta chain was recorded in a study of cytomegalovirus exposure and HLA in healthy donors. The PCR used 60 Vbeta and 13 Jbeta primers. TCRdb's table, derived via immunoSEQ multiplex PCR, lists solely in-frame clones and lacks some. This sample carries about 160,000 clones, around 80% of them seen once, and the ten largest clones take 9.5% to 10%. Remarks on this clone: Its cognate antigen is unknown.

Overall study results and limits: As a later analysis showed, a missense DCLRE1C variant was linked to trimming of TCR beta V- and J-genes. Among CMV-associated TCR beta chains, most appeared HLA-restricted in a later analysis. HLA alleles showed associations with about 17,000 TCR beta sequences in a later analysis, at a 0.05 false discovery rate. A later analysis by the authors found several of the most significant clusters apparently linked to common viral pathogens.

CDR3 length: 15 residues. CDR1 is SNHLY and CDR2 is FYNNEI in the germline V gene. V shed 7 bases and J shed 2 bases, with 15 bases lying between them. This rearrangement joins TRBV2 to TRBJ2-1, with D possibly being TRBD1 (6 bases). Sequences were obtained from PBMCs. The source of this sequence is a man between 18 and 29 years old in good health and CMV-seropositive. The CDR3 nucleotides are TGTGCCAGCACCAACCGGGACAAGGCCTACAATGAGCAGTTCTTC. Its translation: CASTNRDKAYNEQFF.